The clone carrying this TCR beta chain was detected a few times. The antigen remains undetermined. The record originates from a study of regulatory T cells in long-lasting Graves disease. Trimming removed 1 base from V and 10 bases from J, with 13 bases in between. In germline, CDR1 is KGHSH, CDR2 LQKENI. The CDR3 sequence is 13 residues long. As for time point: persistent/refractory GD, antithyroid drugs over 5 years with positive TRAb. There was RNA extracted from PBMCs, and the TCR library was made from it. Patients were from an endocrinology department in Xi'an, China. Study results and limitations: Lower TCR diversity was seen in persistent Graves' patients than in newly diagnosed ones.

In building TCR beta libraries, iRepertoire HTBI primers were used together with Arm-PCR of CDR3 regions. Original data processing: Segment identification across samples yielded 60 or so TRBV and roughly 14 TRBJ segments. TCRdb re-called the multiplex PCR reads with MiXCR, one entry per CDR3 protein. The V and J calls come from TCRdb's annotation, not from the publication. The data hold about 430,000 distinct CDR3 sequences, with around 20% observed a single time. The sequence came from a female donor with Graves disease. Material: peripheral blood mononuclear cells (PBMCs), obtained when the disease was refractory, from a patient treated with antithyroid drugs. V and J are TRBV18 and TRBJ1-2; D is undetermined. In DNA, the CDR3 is TGTGCCAGCTCACCACTGAGGGAATCCGACTACACCTTC. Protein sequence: CASSPLRESDYTF.